Shown below are 19 T cell receptor beta chains from a single sample sequenced in a study of T cells in Graves' hyperthyroidism and ophthalmopathy. The investigators amplified TCR beta CDR3 regions from RNA transcripts. A set of HTBI primers served as the primers for a first-round RT-PCR of the TCR CDR3. TCRdb reanalysed the multiplex PCR reads using MiXCR and keeps one entry per CDR3 protein. The sample consists of 550,000 to 650,000 distinct CDR3 sequences, 14% of them appearing once. Material: blood. Source of these receptors: a woman under 40 with Graves' hyperthyroidism that later progressed to Graves' ophthalmopathy.

This clonotype was detected only once. This may stem from a read error, because a much larger clone lies one nucleotide away. V and J are TRBV19 and TRBJ1-1, with 8 bases fitting TRBD1. The CDR3 spans 15 residues. Per the germline V gene, CDR1 is LNHDA and CDR2 is SQIVND (reference sequence). The J segment lost 4 bases and the V segment lost 4 bases, leaving 8 bases of the junction unmatched. The CDR3 DNA reads TGTGCCAGTAGTACTACAGGGGGAAGCGGCACTGAAGCTTTCTTT. Translating it yields CASSTTGGSGTEAFF.

Ten or more counts support this clonotype. This chain links TRBV10-3 with TRBJ2-7, with 7 bases lining up with TRBD2. Germline V gives CDR1 ENHRY, CDR2 SYGVKD. This CDR3 spans 15 amino acids. V lost 3 bases, J lost 4 bases, and 9 bases stayed unmatched. The CDR3 region is CAISESRGSSYEQYF. CDR3 coding DNA: TGTGCCATCAGTGAATCTCGCGGGAGCAGTTACGAGCAGTACTTC.

A remark on this clonotype: A clone one base away is much larger, so this may be a read error. This chain uses TRBV13 with TRBJ2-7, with TRBD1 identical over 9 bases. The J call may be incorrect, as the DNA end agrees better with TRBJ2-1. The CDR3 loop spans 18 amino acids. The germline V gene has CDR1 PRHDT and CDR2 FYEKMQ (reference sequence). For the CDR3, the DNA is TGTGCCAGCAGCCGTAAGACCCGGACAGGGGCGAGCTCCTACGAGCAGTTCTTC. It translates to CASSRKTRTGASSYEQFF.

The sample holds many counts of this clonotype. The chain joins TRBV10-3 to TRBJ1-2; TRBD1 agrees at 8 bases. Losses at the gene ends were 8 bases for V and 3 bases for J; bases not matched to a gene: 5. The CDR3 is 13 residues long. Germline-derived CDR1 and CDR2 are ENHRY and SYGVKD. The CDR3 DNA is TGTGCCATCGGACAGGGATCGGACTATGGCTACACCTTC. This codes for CAIGQGSDYGYTF.

This clonotype was observed a few times. A much larger clone differs by one base, so this may be a read error. The chain recombines TRBV12-5 with TRBJ2-1, with D possibly TRBD1 on 5 matching bases. The CDR3 runs to 13 residues. The germline CDR1 and CDR2 sequences are LGHNT and FRNRAP. V dropped 5 bases and J dropped 7 bases, with 12 bases sitting between them. The CDR3 nucleotides read TGTGCTAGTGGTCCACATCCAGGGAATGAGCAGTTCTTC. This encodes CASGPHPGNEQFF. Looking up the rest from reference TRBV12-5 and TRBJ2-1 gives the full variable domain: DARVTQTPRHKVTEMGQEVTMRCQPILGHNTVFWYRQTMMQGLELLAYFRNRAPLDDSGMPKDRFSAEMPDATLATLKIQPSEPRDSAVYFCASGPHPGNEQFFGPGTRLTVL.

As concerns this clonotype: Since a much larger clone is just one base distant, this may be a read error. The chain joins TRBV6-1 to TRBJ2-5; 10 bases match TRBD1. Per germline, CDR1 MNHNS and CDR2 SASEGT. This CDR3 has 16 amino acids. CDR3 bases: TGTGCCAGCAGTGGGGCTGTCCGGGACAGGGGAGAGATCCAGTACTTC. Translating gives CASSGAVRDRGEIQYF.

This clonotype was observed a few times. The genes are TRBV6-1 and TRBJ2-7, with D perhaps matching TRBD1 or TRBD2 (6 bases each). Trimming removed 10 bases at V and 2 bases at J, with 15 bases between. The CDR3 is made up of 13 amino acids. Germline V gene sequence: CDR1 MNHNS, CDR2 SASEGT. CDR3 residues: CAIVWGAAYEQYF. For the CDR3, the DNA is TGTGCCATAGTCTGGGGGGCCGCCTACGAGCAGTACTTC.

The table lists this clonotype with a few counts. The rearrangement links TRBV6-5 to TRBJ2-6, with no clear D. Germline-derived CDR1 and CDR2 are MNHEY and SVGAGI. The CDR3 runs 17 residues. Trimming shortened V by 2 bases and J by 0 bases, and 11 bases separated the two germline ends. The CDR3 here is CASSYLRLHSGANVLTF. The CDR3 coding sequence is TGTGCCAGCAGTTACCTCAGACTCCACTCTGGGGCCAACGTCCTGACTTTC.

This clonotype was detected a few times. The chain joins TRBV20-1 to TRBJ2-4, with TRBD1 matching over 9 bases. CDR1 and CDR2 from the germline V gene are DFQATT and SNEGSKA (reference sequence). This CDR3 contains 16 residues. J gave up 0 bases and V 4 bases, and 7 bases lay outside the gene matches. Here the CDR3 reads CSAITGGKLAKNIQYF. The CDR3 region has the DNA TGCAGTGCTATTACAGGGGGCAAGCTAGCCAAAAACATTCAGTACTTC.

With regard to this clonotype: Being one base from a much bigger clone, this may be a read error. This chain connects TRBV18 to TRBJ1-5, with D maybe TRBD1 (5 bases). The CDR3 length is 13 residues. The germline V and J ends were trimmed by 5 bases and 7 bases, with 12 bases remaining between them. Per the germline V gene, CDR1 is KGHSH and CDR2 is LQKENI. This CDR3 is CASSTAGWQPQHF. The CDR3 DNA reads TGTGCCAGCTCAACGGCAGGGTGGCAGCCCCAGCATTTT.

This clonotype was detected ten times or more. V gene TRBV7-2 combines with J gene TRBJ2-7; perhaps D is TRBD1 or TRBD2 (5 bases each). This CDR3 is built from 15 residues. Between the trimmed V and J ends, which lost 1 base and 2 bases, there was a span of 12 bases. Germline CDR1 reads SGHTA; CDR2 reads FQGNSA. The CDR3 DNA is TGTGCCAGCAGCTTAGGGCAGGGAGACACCTACGAGCAGTACTTC. It codes for CASSLGQGDTYEQYF.

This clonotype was counted between two and nine times. The J gene is TRBJ1-1, the V gene TRBV6-5; D is unclear. The V gene lost 4 bases and the J gene lost 7 bases, with 10 bases spanning the gap. The CDR3 has 12 residues. CDR1 is MNHEY, CDR2 SVGAGI, per germline. The CDR3 bases are TGTGCCAGCAGTTCGGGTTCTTTTGAAGCTTTCTTT. It encodes CASSSGSFEAFF.

CDR3: CASSSHPPGQGNEKLFF. In DNA, the CDR3 is TGTGCCAGCAGTTCCCACCCCCCCGGACAGGGCAATGAAAAACTGTTTTTT. The chain is built from TRBV27 and TRBJ1-4; 8 positions agree with TRBD1. The CDR3 has 17 amino acids. Germline trimming cut 4 bases from V and 5 bases from J; bases unmatched to any gene: 12. Germline V gene sequence: CDR1 MNHEY, CDR2 SMNVEV (reference sequence).

The J gene is TRBJ2-5, the V gene TRBV5-1; D is undetermined. V was cut by 7 bases and J by 3 bases, with 13 bases left in between. The CDR3 is made up of 13 amino acids. The germline V gene encodes CDR1 SGHRS and CDR2 YFSETQ. CDR3 sequence (DNA): TGCGCCAGCCGAGTGGGAATTAAAGAGACCCAGTACTTC. Its protein is CASRVGIKETQYF.

This clonotype was counted at least ten times. The chain links TRBV11-2 to TRBJ1-4; possible D gene TRBD1, 5 bases. V lost 2 bases and J 3 bases, leaving 13 bases between the germline ends. The CDR3 has 16 residues. Germline CDR1 SGHAT, CDR2 FQNNGV. CDR3 DNA: TGTGCCAGCAGCTTATACTCAGGGCCTTCTAATGAAAAACTGTTTTTT. It translates to CASSLYSGPSNEKLFF.

This clonotype was detected ten times or more. This chain links TRBV20-1 with TRBJ2-7; TRBD2 matches 10 bases. The germline CDR1 and CDR2 sequences are DFQATT and SNEGSKA (reference sequence). Trimming removed 4 bases from V and 3 bases from J; junction bases left unmatched: 6. CDR3 length equals 14 residues. The CDR3 DNA reads TGCAGTGCTACCTCCGGGACTAGCGACTACGAGCAGTACTTC. Its protein is CSATSGTSDYEQYF.

This clonotype occurred many times. The chain uses TRBV2 and TRBJ2-5; 9 bases align to TRBD2. V dropped 2 bases and J dropped 5; count of bases not matched to a gene: 6. CDR3 length: 15 residues. Germline lookup yields CDR1 SNHLY and CDR2 FYNNEI. The CDR3 loop reads CASSEWREGRETQYF. In DNA form, the CDR3 reads TGTGCCAGCAGTGAATGGCGGGAGGGCCGTGAGACCCAGTACTTC.

This clonotype turned up a few times. The V gene is TRBV7-2, the J gene TRBJ1-5; a weak D match, TRBD1 (6 bases). V was pared by 5 bases and J by 3 bases, with 11 bases between. The CDR3 consists of 14 residues. CDR1 and CDR2 (germline): SGHTA, FQGNSA. The CDR3 sequence: CASSIQGNNQPQHF. The CDR3 nucleotides read TGTGCCAGCAGCATACAGGGAAACAATCAGCCCCAGCATTTT.

This clonotype has at least ten counts. The V and J genes are TRBV27 and TRBJ1-1, with D perhaps TRBD1 (5 bases). From germline, CDR1 is MNHEY and CDR2 SMNVEV (reference sequence). The CDR3 has 14 residues. V was cut by 2 bases and J by 3 bases, with 10 bases left in between. CDR3 region: CASSLSRGDTEAFF. The CDR3, as DNA: TGTGCCAGCAGTTTAAGCAGAGGGGACACTGAAGCTTTCTTT.